Presented here are 23 T cell receptor beta chains from one specimen sequenced in a study of cytomegalovirus exposure and HLA in healthy donors. The PCR contained 60 Vbeta and 13 Jbeta primers. Profiling relied on immunoSEQ multiplex PCR, and the TCRdb table lists in-frame clones only, not all of them. Of roughly 69,000 clones listed, 60% to 75% were seen once; the top ten hold 13% to 15%. The sample comprised PBMCs. Source of these receptors: a male donor in good health and CMV-seropositive.

The CDR3 nucleotides read TGTGCAAGTCGCTCCAGCGGCGCCTCCTACGAGCAGTACTTC. This translates into CASRSSGASYEQYF. The J gene is TRBJ2-7, the V gene TRBV12-2; the table names TRBD2, a call not compared with the DNA. TRBV12-2 is a listed pseudogene. CDR3 size: 14 residues.

CDR3 nucleotide sequence: TGTGCCTGTGACAGGTCGAATCAGCCCCAGCATTTT. It encodes CACDRSNQPQHF. The chain joins TRBV30 to TRBJ1-5; a possible D gene is TRBD1 (6 bases). Trimming pared 6 bases from V and 4 bases from J, leaving 10 bases between. The V gene's germline CDR1 is GTSNPN and CDR2 SVGIG (reference sequence). This CDR3 has 12 residues.

The chain employs TRBV7-9 and TRBJ2-7; 8 bases are a match to TRBD1. CDR3 size: 16 residues. The germline gives CDR1 SEHNR, CDR2 FQNEAQ (reference sequence). The V gene end was trimmed by 5 bases and the J gene end by 0 bases; junction bases not matched to a gene: 9. The CDR3 coding sequence is TGTGCCAGCAGCCCCCCTTCGGGACAGGACTCCTACGAGCAGTACTTC. Translating it yields CASSPPSGQDSYEQYF.

The chain employs TRBV30 and TRBJ2-6; D is unclear. V was pared by 3 bases and J by 9 bases, with 12 bases between. The CDR3 runs 13 residues. Germline V gene lookup returns CDR1 GTSNPN and CDR2 SVGIG (reference sequence). The chain's CDR3 is CAWREQYFNVLTF. The CDR3 DNA reads as TGTGCCTGGAGAGAACAGTACTTCAACGTCCTGACTTTC.

The V call is TRBV7-3, the J call TRBJ2-5; D call uncertain. The germline V and J ends were trimmed by 1 base and 3 bases, with 6 bases remaining between them. Germline values: CDR1 SGHTA, CDR2 FQGTGA. CDR3 length equals 13 residues. Written as DNA, the CDR3 is TGTGCCAGCAGCTTAATGCCGGAAGAGACCCAGTACTTC. Encoded protein: CASSLMPEETQYF.

The chain couples TRBV7-2 to TRBJ2-7, with a weak D call TRBD1 (6 bases). Germline CDR1 is SGHTA and CDR2 is FQGNSA. This CDR3 comprises 14 residues. Trimming took off 5 bases at V and 1 base at J, with 12 bases between the two ends. The DNA of the CDR3 is TGTGCCAGCAGCGCTATACAGGGATCCTACGAGCAGTACTTC. Its protein product is CASSAIQGSYEQYF.

This clone was seen once. This chain uses TRBV11-2 with TRBJ2-3; 7 bases line up with TRBD2. CDR1 SGHAT and CDR2 FQNNGV come from the germline V gene. The CDR3 extends over 15 amino acids. J was trimmed by 3 bases and V by 3 bases; bases with no gene match: 6. The CDR3 reads CASSFLTSPTDTQYF. As DNA, the CDR3 is TGTGCCAGCAGCTTCTTGACTAGCCCAACAGATACGCAGTATTTT.

This clone was seen more than once but under ten times. The rearrangement links TRBV10-3 to TRBJ2-1; weak D call: TRBD2 (6 bases). CDR3 length equals 14 residues. V was pared by 2 bases and J by 8 bases, with 13 bases between. Germline CDR1 is ENHRY and CDR2 is SYGVKD. Here the CDR3 reads CAISETSIRDEQFF. Here the CDR3 DNA reads TGTGCCATCAGTGAGACTAGCATTAGGGATGAGCAGTTCTTC.

V gene TRBV9 combines with J gene TRBJ2-1; 8 bases match TRBD1. Trimming removed 0 bases from V and 6 bases from J; junction bases left unmatched: 5. Germline V gene lookup returns CDR1 SGDLS and CDR2 YYNGEE. The CDR3 runs to 15 residues. CDR3 in amino acids: CASSVAGQALNEQFF. The CDR3 nucleotides are TGTGCCAGCAGCGTAGCGGGACAGGCCCTCAATGAGCAGTTCTTC.

The chain combines TRBV5-1 with TRBJ2-5; no firm D call. Per germline, CDR1 SGHRS and CDR2 YFSETQ. The CDR3 is 13 amino acids. Trimming removed 4 bases at V and 2 bases at J, with 9 bases between. Here the CDR3 DNA reads TGCGCCAGCAGCCCGGTGGTACAAGAGACCCAGTACTTC. It is translated as CASSPVVQETQYF.

This rearrangement joins TRBV28 to TRBJ1-2; a weak D match, TRBD1 (6 bases). V lost 3 bases and J lost 0, with 8 bases in between. This CDR3 region has 14 residues. Per the germline V gene, CDR1 is MDHEN and CDR2 is SYDVKM. This CDR3 reads CASSLRGSNYGYTF. In DNA form, the CDR3 reads TGTGCCAGCAGTTTGAGGGGGTCTAACTATGGCTACACCTTC.

Only a few counts were recorded for this clone. The chain joins TRBV6-5 to TRBJ1-5, with 9 bases lining up with TRBD1. The trim removed 8 bases at V and 6 bases at J, leaving 8 bases unmatched. The CDR3 is 14 amino acids. From germline, CDR1 is MNHEY and CDR2 SVGAGI. CDR3 bases: TGTGCCAGCGGGAGGGGACAGGGCGGTCAGCCCCAGCATTTT. Amino acid sequence: CASGRGQGGQPQHF.

This chain connects TRBV2 to TRBJ1-4; no clear D gene. In germline, CDR1 is SNHLY, CDR2 FYNNEI. Deletions cut 6 bases from V and 2 bases from J, with 10 bases between. The CDR3 is 14 amino acids. This CDR3 is CASSGVGTNEKLFF. The CDR3 nucleotides read TGTGCCAGCAGCGGGGTAGGGACTAATGAAAAACTGTTTTTT.

The chain combines TRBV18 with TRBJ1-2; the match to TRBD1 covers 12 bases. J was trimmed by 6 bases and V by 6 bases; bases with no gene match: 2. Germline V gives CDR1 KGHSH, CDR2 LQKENI. This CDR3 comprises 13 residues. The chain's CDR3 is CASSGQGANGYTF. The CDR3 nucleotides read TGTGCCAGCTCGGGACAGGGGGCGAATGGCTACACCTTC.

This clone has more than one count but fewer than ten. The chain couples TRBV6-6 to TRBJ1-2; TRBD1 might be the D (6 bases). V shed 0 bases and J shed 4 bases, with 12 bases lying between them. This CDR3 contains 15 residues. Germline V lookup: CDR1 MNHNY, CDR2 SVGAGI (reference sequence). As DNA, the CDR3 is TGTGCCAGCAGTTACTCCACAGGGAGAGGCTATGGCTACACCTTC. Translated: CASSYSTGRGYGYTF.

This clone was recorded a few times. The rearrangement links TRBV6-6 to TRBJ1-1; TRBD1 agrees at 9 bases. Losses at the gene ends were 6 bases for V and 8 bases for J; bases not matched to a gene: 13. CDR1 and CDR2 from the germline V gene are MNHNY and SVGAGI (reference sequence). The CDR3 totals 15 residues. CDR3 in amino acids: CASSRGQGKVGEAFF. The CDR3 nucleotides read TGTGCCAGCAGCCGCGGACAGGGGAAAGTAGGCGAAGCTTTCTTT.

CDR3 protein: CASSSRLAGVATQYF. The DNA of the CDR3 is TGTGCCAGCAGCTCACGACTAGCGGGAGTAGCTACGCAGTATTTT. V usage is TRBV5-4 and J usage is TRBJ2-3; TRBD2 aligns across 12 bases. J was trimmed by 8 bases and V by 3 bases; bases with no gene match: 7. Germline V gene sequence: CDR1 SGHNT, CDR2 YYREEE (reference sequence). This CDR3 comprises 15 residues.

This clone has only one observation. The J gene is TRBJ2-3, the V gene TRBV29-1; 8 bases fit TRBD1. The V and J ends lost 6 bases and 0 bases, in that order; junction bases with no gene match: 5. The CDR3 sequence is 14 residues long. CDR1 SQVTM and CDR2 ANQGSEA come from the germline V gene. CDR3 in amino acids: CSVDRDSSTDTQYF. For the CDR3, the DNA is TGCAGCGTGGACAGGGATTCTAGCACAGATACGCAGTATTTT.

V gene TRBV29-1 combines with J gene TRBJ1-1; D gene ambiguous. CDR3 length: 12 residues. Trimming took 1 base from V and 3 from J, leaving 6 bases between them. The V gene's germline CDR1 is SQVTM and CDR2 ANQGSEA. The CDR3 here is CSVEVVDTEAFF. The DNA of the CDR3 is TGCAGCGTTGAAGTAGTGGACACTGAAGCTTTCTTT.

This chain uses TRBV9 with TRBJ2-7; the match to TRBD2 covers 10 bases. The CDR3 consists of 18 residues. Germline trimming cut 2 bases from V and 1 base from J; bases unmatched to any gene: 12. The V gene's germline CDR1 is SGDLS and CDR2 YYNGEE. CDR3 in amino acids: CASSVHHTSSGRSYEQYF. DNA for the CDR3: TGTGCCAGCAGCGTCCACCACACTTCTAGCGGGAGATCCTACGAGCAGTACTTC. Using reference TRBV9 and TRBJ2-7 for the parts outside the CDR3, the full variable domain is DSGVTQTPKHLITATGQRVTLRCSPRSGDLSVYWYQQSLDQGLQFLIQYYNGEERAKGNILERFSAQQFPDLHSELNLSSLELGDSALYFCASSVHHTSSGRSYEQYFGPGTRLTVT.

This clone has a handful of counts. The rearrangement links TRBV9 to TRBJ1-2; D is ambiguous. Trimming removed 4 bases at V and 2 bases at J, with 15 bases between. Germline V CDR1 and CDR2: SGDLS, YYNGEE. This CDR3 has 15 amino acids. DNA of the CDR3: TGTGCCAGCAGCCCAAGCCTCCATCTAAACTATGGCTACACCTTC. This translates into CASSPSLHLNYGYTF. The complete variable domain, with remaining parts taken from reference TRBV9 and TRBJ1-2, reads DSGVTQTPKHLITATGQRVTLRCSPRSGDLSVYWYQQSLDQGLQFLIQYYNGEERAKGNILERFSAQQFPDLHSELNLSSLELGDSALYFCASSPSLHLNYGYTFGSGTRLTVV.

V usage is TRBV29-1 and J usage is TRBJ1-5, with 7 bases fitting TRBD1. Germline V lookup: CDR1 SQVTM, CDR2 ANQGSEA. The CDR3 is made up of 14 amino acids. After removal of 7 bases from V and 3 bases from J, the junction contained 9 bases not matched to a gene. CDR3 amino acids: CSALRRGINQPQHF. For the CDR3, the DNA is TGCAGCGCCCTACGCAGGGGGATCAATCAGCCCCAGCATTTT.

The rearrangement uses TRBV19 and TRBJ1-1; D may be TRBD1 (5 bases). The germline gives CDR1 LNHDA, CDR2 SQIVND (reference sequence). With 7 bases removed from V and 0 bases from J, the gap between germline ends came to 12 bases. The CDR3 is made up of 14 amino acids. CDR3 amino acids: CASTEGAMNTEAFF. Here the CDR3 DNA reads TGTGCCAGTACCGAAGGGGCCATGAACACTGAAGCTTTCTTT.